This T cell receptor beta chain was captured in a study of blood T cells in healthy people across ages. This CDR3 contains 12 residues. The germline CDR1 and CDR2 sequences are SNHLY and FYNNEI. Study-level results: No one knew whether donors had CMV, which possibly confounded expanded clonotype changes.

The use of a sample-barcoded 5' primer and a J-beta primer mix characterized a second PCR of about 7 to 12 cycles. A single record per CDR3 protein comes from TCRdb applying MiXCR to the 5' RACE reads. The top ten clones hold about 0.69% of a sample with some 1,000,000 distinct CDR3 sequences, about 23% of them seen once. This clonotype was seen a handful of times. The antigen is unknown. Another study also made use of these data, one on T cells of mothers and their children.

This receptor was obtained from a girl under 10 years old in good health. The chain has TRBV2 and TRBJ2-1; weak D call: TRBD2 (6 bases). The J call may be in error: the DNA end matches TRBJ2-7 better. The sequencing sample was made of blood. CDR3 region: CASLRDEYEQYF. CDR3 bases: TGTGCCAGCTTGCGGGATGAGTACGAGCAGTACTTC.